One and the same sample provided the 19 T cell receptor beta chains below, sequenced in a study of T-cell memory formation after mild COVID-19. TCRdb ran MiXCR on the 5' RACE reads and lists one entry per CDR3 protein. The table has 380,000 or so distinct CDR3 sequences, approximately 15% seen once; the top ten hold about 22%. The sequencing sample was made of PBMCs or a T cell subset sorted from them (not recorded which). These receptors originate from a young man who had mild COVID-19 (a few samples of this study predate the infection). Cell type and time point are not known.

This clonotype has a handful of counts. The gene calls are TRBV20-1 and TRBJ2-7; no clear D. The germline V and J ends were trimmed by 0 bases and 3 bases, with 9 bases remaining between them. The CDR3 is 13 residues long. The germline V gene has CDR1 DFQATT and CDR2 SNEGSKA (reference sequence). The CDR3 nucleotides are TGCAGTGCTAGAGATTTGGGAAGCTACGAGCAGTACGTC. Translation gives CSARDLGSYEQYV.

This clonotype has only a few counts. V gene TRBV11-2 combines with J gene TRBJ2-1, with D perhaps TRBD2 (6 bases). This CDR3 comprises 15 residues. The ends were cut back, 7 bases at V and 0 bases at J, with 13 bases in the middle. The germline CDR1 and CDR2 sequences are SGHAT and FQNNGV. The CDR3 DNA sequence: TGTGCCAGCACAATAGCGGTAAGCTCCTACAATGAGCAGTTCTTC. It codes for CASTIAVSSYNEQFF.

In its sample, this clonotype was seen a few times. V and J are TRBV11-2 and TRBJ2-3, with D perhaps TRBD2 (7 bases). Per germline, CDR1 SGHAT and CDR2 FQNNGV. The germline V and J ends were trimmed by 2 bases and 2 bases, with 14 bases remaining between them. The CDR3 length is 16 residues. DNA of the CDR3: TGTGCCAGCAGCTTAATAGGGGGGGCCCTCACAGATACGCAGTATTTT. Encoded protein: CASSLIGGALTDTQYF.

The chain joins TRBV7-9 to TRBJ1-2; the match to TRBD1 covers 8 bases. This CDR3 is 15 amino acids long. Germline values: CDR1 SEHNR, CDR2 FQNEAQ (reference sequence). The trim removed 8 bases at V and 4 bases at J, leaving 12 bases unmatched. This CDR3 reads CASGDGQGIVYGYTF. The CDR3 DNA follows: TGTGCCAGCGGCGATGGACAGGGAATAGTCTATGGCTACACCTTC. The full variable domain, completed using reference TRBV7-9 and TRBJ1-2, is DTGVSQNPRHKITKRGQNVTFRCDPISEHNRLYWYRQTLGQGPEFLTYFQNEAQLEKSRLLSDRFSAERPKGSFSTLEIQRTEQGDSAMYLCASGDGQGIVYGYTFGSGTRLTVV.

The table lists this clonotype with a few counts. The CDR3 nucleotides read TGTGCCAGCAGTGAAGACTTACTTAGGACCCAGTACTTC. It specifies CASSEDLLRTQYF. The chain carries TRBV2 and TRBJ2-5; D not certain. The CDR3 length is 13 residues. Germline CDR1 reads SNHLY; CDR2 reads FYNNEI. Trimming took off 1 base at V and 7 bases at J, with 10 bases between the two ends.

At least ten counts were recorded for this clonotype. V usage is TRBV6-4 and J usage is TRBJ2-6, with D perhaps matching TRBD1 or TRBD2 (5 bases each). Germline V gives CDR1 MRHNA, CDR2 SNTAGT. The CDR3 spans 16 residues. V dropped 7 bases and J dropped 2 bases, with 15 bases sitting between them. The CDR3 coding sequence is TGTGCCAGCACTAGTCGGGACGGAACTGGGGCCAACGTCCTGACTTTC. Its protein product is CASTSRDGTGANVLTF.

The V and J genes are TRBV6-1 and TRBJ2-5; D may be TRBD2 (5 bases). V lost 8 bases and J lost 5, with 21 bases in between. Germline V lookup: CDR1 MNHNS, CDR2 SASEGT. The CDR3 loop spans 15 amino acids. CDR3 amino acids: CASLEQAASWETQYF. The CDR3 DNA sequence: TGTGCCAGCTTGGAGCAAGCGGCCTCATGGGAGACCCAGTACTTC.

The CDR3 reads CASSYSGRETQYF. As DNA, the CDR3 is TGTGCCAGCAGTTACTCTGGACGGGAGACCCAGTACTTC. V is TRBV6-5 and J is TRBJ2-5; D unclear. Germline V gene data show CDR1 as MNHEY and CDR2 as SVGAGI. V lost 0 bases to trimming and J lost 5 bases, with 7 bases between them. This CDR3 is built from 13 residues.

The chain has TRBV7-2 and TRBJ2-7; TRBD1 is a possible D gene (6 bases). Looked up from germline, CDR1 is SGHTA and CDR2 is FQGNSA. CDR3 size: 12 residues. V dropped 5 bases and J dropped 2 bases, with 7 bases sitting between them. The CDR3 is CASSDRTYEQYF. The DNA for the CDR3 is TGTGCCAGCAGCGACAGGACCTACGAGCAGTACTTC.

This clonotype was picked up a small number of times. DNA for the CDR3: TGTGCCAGTAGAGCGGGGACCGATTACAATGAGCAGTTCTTC. This sequence encodes CASRAGTDYNEQFF. V and J are TRBV19 and TRBJ2-1; TRBD2 agrees at 7 bases. V shed 6 bases and J 4 bases; nucleotides not matched to a gene: 6. This CDR3 spans 14 amino acids. Looked up from germline, CDR1 is LNHDA and CDR2 is SQIVND (reference sequence).

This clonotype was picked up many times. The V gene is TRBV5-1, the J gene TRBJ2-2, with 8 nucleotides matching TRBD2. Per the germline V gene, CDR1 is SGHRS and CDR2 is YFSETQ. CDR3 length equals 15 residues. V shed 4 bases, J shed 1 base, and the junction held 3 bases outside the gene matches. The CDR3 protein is CASSRSGVNTGELFF. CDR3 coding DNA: TGCGCCAGCAGCCGTAGCGGGGTGAACACCGGGGAGCTGTTTTTT.

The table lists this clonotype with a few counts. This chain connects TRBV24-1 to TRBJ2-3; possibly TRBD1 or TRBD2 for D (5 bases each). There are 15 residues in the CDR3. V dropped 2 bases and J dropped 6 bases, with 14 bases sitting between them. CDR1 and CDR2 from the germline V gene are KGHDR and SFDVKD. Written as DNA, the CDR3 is TGTGCCACCAGTGATTCCCCTGCAGGGACGGATACGCAGTATTTT. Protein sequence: CATSDSPAGTDTQYF.

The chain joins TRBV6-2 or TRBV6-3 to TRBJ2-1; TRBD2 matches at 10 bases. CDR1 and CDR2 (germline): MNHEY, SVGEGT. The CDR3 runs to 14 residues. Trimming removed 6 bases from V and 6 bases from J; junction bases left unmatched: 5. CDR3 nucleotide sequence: TGTGCCAGCAGCCTAGCGGGGGTTCCCAATGAGCAGTTCTTC. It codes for CASSLAGVPNEQFF.

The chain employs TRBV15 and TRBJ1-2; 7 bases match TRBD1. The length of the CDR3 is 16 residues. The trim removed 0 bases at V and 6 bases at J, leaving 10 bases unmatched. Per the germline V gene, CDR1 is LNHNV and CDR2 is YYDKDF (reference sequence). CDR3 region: CATSRDRRVTGHGYTF. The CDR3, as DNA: TGTGCCACCAGCAGAGATAGGCGGGTGACAGGGCATGGCTACACCTTC.

Written as DNA, the CDR3 is TGTGCCAGCAGCTTGACCGGGCTAGCGGGGAGCGATACGCAGTATTTT. It encodes CASSLTGLAGSDTQYF. The chain is built from TRBV5-6 and TRBJ2-3, with 9 positions matching TRBD2. With 1 base clipped from V and 6 bases from J, the junction kept 9 bases outside the gene matches. The CDR3 is made up of 16 amino acids. In germline, CDR1 is SGHDT, CDR2 YYEEEE.

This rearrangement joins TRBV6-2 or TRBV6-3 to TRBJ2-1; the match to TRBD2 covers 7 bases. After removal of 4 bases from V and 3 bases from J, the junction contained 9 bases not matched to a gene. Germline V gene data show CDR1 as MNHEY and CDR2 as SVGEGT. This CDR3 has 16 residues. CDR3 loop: CASSFTLADLYNEQFF. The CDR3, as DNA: TGTGCCAGCAGTTTCACCCTAGCGGACCTCTACAATGAGCAGTTCTTC.

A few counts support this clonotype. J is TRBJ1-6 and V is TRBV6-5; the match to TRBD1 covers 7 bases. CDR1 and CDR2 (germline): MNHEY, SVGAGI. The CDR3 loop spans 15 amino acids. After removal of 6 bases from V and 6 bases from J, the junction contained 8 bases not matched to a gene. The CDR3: CASRLPGQINSPLHF. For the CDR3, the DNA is TGTGCCAGCAGGCTCCCGGGACAGATTAATTCACCCCTCCACTTT.

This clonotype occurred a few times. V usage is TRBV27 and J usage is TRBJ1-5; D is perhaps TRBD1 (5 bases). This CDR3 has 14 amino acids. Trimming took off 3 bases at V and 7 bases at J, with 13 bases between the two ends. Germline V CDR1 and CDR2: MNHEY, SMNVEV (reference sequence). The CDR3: CASSFGGTEQPQHF. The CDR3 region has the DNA TGTGCCAGCAGTTTTGGAGGGACGGAACAGCCCCAGCATTTT.

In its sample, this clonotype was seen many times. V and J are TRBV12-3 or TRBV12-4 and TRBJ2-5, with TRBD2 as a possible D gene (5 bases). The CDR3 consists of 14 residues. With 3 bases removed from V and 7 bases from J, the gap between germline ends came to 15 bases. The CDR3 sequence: CASSFGLARRTQYF. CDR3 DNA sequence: TGTGCCAGCAGTTTTGGGCTAGCCCGAAGGACCCAGTACTTC.